The entry below describes one T cell receptor (beta chain). The data were taken from a study of T-cell reconstitution after alpha-beta-depleted transplantation in children. The germline V gene encodes CDR1 SGHTA and CDR2 FQGTGA. CDR3 length: 17 residues. Unmatched junction bases numbered 12, after V lost 5 bases and J lost 5 bases. During its preparation, the TCRbeta library received unique molecular identifiers. TCRdb ran MiXCR on the PCR reads and lists one entry per CDR3 protein. The repertoire holds hundreds of thousands of distinct CDR3 sequences, with over 15% as singletons. The sequenced sample was PBMCs from the stem cell graft donor, obtained from the stem cell graft. The V call is TRBV7-3, the J call TRBJ1-1; 12 nucleotides align to TRBD1. The receptor was derived from a human donor who donated a stem cell graft to a child with acute myeloid leukemia. The DNA of the CDR3 is TGTGCCAGCAGCGAATGGGGACAGGGGGCGGTTTATACTGAAGCTTTCTTT. Encoded protein: CASSEWGQGAVYTEAFF.